A selection of T cell receptor beta chains follows, all from one sample in a study of circulating tumor DNA in untreated peripheral T-cell lymphoma. Produced via immunoSEQ multiplex PCR; TCRdb's table is partial and in-frame only. The repertoire holds around 1,100 clones, with about 84% as singletons. What was sequenced was tumor tissue. Receptors originate from a human donor with peripheral T-cell lymphoma. Both conserved end residues are trimmed from each CDR3. The listing skips clone size in some rows; elsewhere it reads once, few, many or a size class.

abundance,v_gene,len,j_gene,CDR3aa
NA,TRBV30,11,TRBJ2-5,AWRRQNQETQY
NA,TRBV6-7,12,TRBJ2-2,AKPGDRGTGELF
NA,TRBV29-1,11,TRBJ2-1,SVGGEGHNEQF
few,TRBV15,12,TRBJ2-1,ATSPGQGDNEQF
NA,TRBV28,11,TRBJ1-1,ASSGDRGKGAF
NA,TRBV11-3,12,TRBJ2-7,ASSSGLAGFEQY
once,TRBV25-1,11,TRBJ2-1,ASRPSGANEQF
NA,TRBV18,12,TRBJ2-7,ASSPPSLSYKQY
NA,TRBV10-2,10,TRBJ1-5,ASSETGGPQH
NA,TRBV6-8,12,TRBJ2-7,ASRDLGTTYEQY
NA,TRBV6-8,13,TRBJ2-6,ASSYSNSGANVLT
NA,TRBV10-2,14,TRBJ1-5,ASSESPGNSNQPQH
once,TRBV6-8,12,TRBJ1-5,ASSSTGDNQPQH
once,TRBV4-1,14,TRBJ2-7,ASSQDEQLTHYEQY
NA,TRBV6-8,11,TRBJ2-7,ASSYSETDEQY
NA,TRBV11-1,16,TRBJ1-2,ASSLVGQGTLTNYGYT
NA,TRBV11-3,15,TRBJ2-2,ASGRNPGSGTTAELF
NA,TRBV12-5,11,TRBJ2-1,ATKAGALNEQF
NA,TRBV28,15,TRBJ1-1,ASSLGGMEGTGTEAF
NA,TRBV30,12,TRBJ2-3,AWTGGIRTDTQY
NA,TRBV19,12,TRBJ1-1,ASSINTGQTEAF
NA,TRBV19,11,TRBJ1-1,ASSPYTGAEAF
once,TRBV29-1,12,TRBJ2-2,SVRLAGDTGELF
NA,TRBV6-8,12,TRBJ2-1,ASSGLAGGNEQF
NA,TRBV9,12,TRBJ2-1,ASSVVGGWDEQF
NA,TRBV25-1,13,TRBJ2-1,ASGPRDRDYNEQF
NA,TRBV11-3,14,TRBJ1-2,ASSLVVLTGNYGYT
few,TRBV1,13,TRBJ2-3,ASSHRLADTDTQY
NA,TRBV29-1,11,TRBJ2-1,SVEDLVKNEQF
NA,TRBV18,10,TRBJ2-5,ASSPHQETQY
few,TRBV18,10,TRBJ2-1,ASSPGYNEQF
NA,TRBV10-3,12,TRBJ2-6,ASSGVSGANVLT
NA,TRBV7-2,13,TRBJ2-3,ASSQAGGLTDTQY
NA,TRBV5-1,15,TRBJ2-2,ASSNSGLAGGTGELF
NA,TRBV28,18,TRBJ2-3,ASSLPLGVAGGTSTDTQY